The 11 T cell receptor beta chains below were found in one sample sequenced in a study of long-term antiretroviral therapy in people with HIV. Running of the v3.0 immunoSEQ assay took place at survey level. Clones were read by immunoSEQ multiplex PCR, and TCRdb kept only the in-frame ones, dropping some. The sample lists over 15,000 clones; around three quarters were seen once. The sample in question was unsorted PBMCs, obtained 2.2 years after starting antiretroviral therapy. These receptors all stem from a man aged 50 or older with HIV.

The rearrangement uses TRBV4-2 and TRBJ1-4; TRBD1 might be the D (5 bases). Germline-derived CDR1 and CDR2 are LGHNA and YNFKEQ. V lost 4 bases and J 2 bases, leaving 26 bases between the germline ends. This CDR3 is built from 20 residues. The CDR3 protein is CASSLRIPGLSLGTNEKLFF. The CDR3 DNA reads as TGTGCCAGCAGCCTTCGAATTCCGGGACTCTCCTTAGGCACTAATGAAAAACTGTTTTTT.

V is TRBV11-2 and J is TRBJ2-6, with TRBD1 as a possible D gene (6 bases). This CDR3 has 16 residues. V shed 2 bases and J shed 0 bases, with 8 bases lying between them. Germline V gene sequence: CDR1 SGHAT, CDR2 FQNNGV. The chain's CDR3 is CASSLLQGSGANVLTF. The CDR3 coding sequence is TGTGCCAGCAGCTTACTACAGGGCTCTGGGGCCAACGTCCTGACTTTC. Supplemented by reference TRBV11-2 and TRBJ2-6, the full variable domain reads EAGVAQSPRYKIIEKRQSVAFWCNPISGHATLYWYQQILGQGPKLLIQFQNNGVVDDSQLPKDRFSAERLKGVDSTLKIQPAKLEDSAVYLCASSLLQGSGANVLTFGAGSRLTVL.

The V gene is TRBV7-8, the J gene TRBJ2-7; D perhaps matches TRBD1 (5 bases). Trimming cost V 7 bases and J 0 bases, with 16 bases left between them. CDR3 size: 15 residues. Germline V gene lookup returns CDR1 SGHVS and CDR2 FQNEAQ. Here the CDR3 DNA reads TGTGCCAGCAAGCAACAGGACGCGCGCTCCTACGAGCAGTACTTC. Its protein product is CASKQQDARSYEQYF.

The rearrangement links TRBV5-8 to TRBJ1-5; D is undetermined. The V gene lost 0 bases and the J gene lost 4 bases, with 11 bases spanning the gap. Germline CDR1 and CDR2: SGHTS and YDEGEE. The CDR3 runs to 15 residues. The CDR3 sequence is CASSLGPLLNQPQHF. CDR3 nucleotides: TGTGCCAGCAGCTTGGGGCCCTTATTAAATCAGCCCCAGCATTTT.

J is TRBJ2-5 and V is TRBV19, with 8 nucleotides matching TRBD2. V shed 5 bases, J shed 2 bases, and the junction held 4 bases outside the gene matches. CDR1 is LNHDA and CDR2 is SQIVND in the germline V gene (reference sequence). The CDR3 totals 14 residues. The CDR3 reads CASSRGGGQETQYF. The CDR3 region has the DNA TGTGCCAGTAGTCGGGGGGGAGGTCAAGAGACCCAGTACTTC.

The gene calls are TRBV27 and TRBJ1-6; TRBD1 matches at 10 bases. After removal of 4 bases from V and 11 bases from J, the junction contained 11 bases not matched to a gene. CDR1 and CDR2 (germline): MNHEY, SMNVEV (reference sequence). The CDR3 has 16 amino acids. The CDR3 DNA sequence: TGTGCCAGCAGTTCCTTTAGTGGACAGGGGGGGACACCCCTCCACTTT. Translated, it gives CASSSFSGQGGTPLHF.

Written as DNA, the CDR3 is TGTGCCAGCAGTCCCGGGACAGGGGGTAGCTACGAGCAGTACTTC. Its protein product is CASSPGTGGSYEQYF. The chain employs TRBV7-8 and TRBJ2-7; 11 bases align to TRBD1. Germline CDR1 reads SGHVS; CDR2 reads FQNEAQ. The V and J ends lost 6 bases and 3 bases, in that order; junction bases with no gene match: 7. The CDR3 consists of 15 residues.

J is TRBJ2-2 and V is TRBV28; tentative D call: TRBD2 (6 bases). Trimming stripped 6 bases from V and 4 bases from J, with 12 bases between. Germline loops: CDR1 MDHEN, CDR2 SYDVKM. This CDR3 has 14 residues. The CDR3 region has the DNA TGTGCCAGCAGCCTAGGACTAATCACCGGGGAGCTGTTTTTT. Translation gives CASSLGLITGELFF.

This clone was picked up a small number of times. The chain is built from TRBV30 and TRBJ2-3; maybe TRBD2 (5 bases). The CDR3 is 20 amino acids. Germline V gene sequence: CDR1 GTSNPN, CDR2 SVGIG (reference sequence). Deletions cut 0 bases from V and 0 bases from J, with 25 bases between. The CDR3 DNA is TGTGCCTGGAGTGTAGAAGGGCCAATGATGGAGGATACTAGCACAGATACGCAGTATTTT. Translation: CAWSVEGPMMEDTSTDTQYF. Full variable domain (missing parts from reference TRBV30 and TRBJ2-3): SQTIHQWPATLVQPVGSPLSLECTVEGTSNPNLYWYRQAAGRGLQLLFYSVGIGQISSEVPQNLSASRPQDRQFILSSKKLLLSDSGFYLCAWSVEGPMMEDTSTDTQYFGPGTRLTVL.

In this sample, this clone turned up once. V and J are TRBV2 and TRBJ2-7; 8 nucleotides agree with TRBD2. Germline V gives CDR1 SNHLY, CDR2 FYNNEI. CDR3 length: 14 amino acids. V lost 2 bases to trimming and J lost 5 bases; unmatched junction nucleotides: 5. In DNA form, the CDR3 reads TGTGCCAGCAGTGAAAAAGCGGGAGTAAACGAGCAGTACTTC. This encodes CASSEKAGVNEQYF.

Only a few counts were recorded for this clone. J is TRBJ2-7 and V is TRBV27, with TRBD2 identical over 12 bases. From germline, CDR1 is MNHEY and CDR2 SMNVEV (reference sequence). The CDR3 runs to 15 residues. The V and J ends lost 7 bases and 4 bases, in that order; junction bases with no gene match: 8. The CDR3 loop is CASNLAGGPLYEQYF. CDR3 bases: TGTGCCAGCAATCTAGCGGGAGGGCCGTTGTACGAGCAGTACTTC.